Reported below is one T cell receptor beta chain. Its antigen is still unknown. Targeted sequencing depth ranged from 1 in 200,000 to 1 in 1 million T cells. The protocol was immunoSEQ multiplex PCR, while the TCRdb copy is restricted to in-frame clones and leaves out a portion. The sample lists about 58,000 clones, over 60% seen once, with around two fifths in the top ten. This sample was included in a study of cytotoxic CD8 clonotypes in ibrutinib-treated CLL. Study details: Of the patients, about a dozen were relapsed/refractory, 15 treatment-naive and some 17 IGHV unmutated.

About 2.2 micrograms of genomic DNA, which was extracted from cryopreserved PBMCs, served as the material used for the TCR beta libraries. Overall study results and limits: On treatment, the uncommon public clonotypes contracted or remained stable.

Germline CDR1 and CDR2: SGHNT and YYREEE (reference sequence). Trimming removed 4 bases at V and 4 bases at J, with 20 bases between. This CDR3 has 16 amino acids. The sequenced sample was PBMCs, obtained after 12 months of ibrutinib treatment. This TCR derives from a human donor with chronic lymphocytic leukemia. The chain couples TRBV5-4 to TRBJ1-2, with a tentative D call TRBD1 (5 bases). The CDR3 loop is CASSPESGRGLYGYTF. The CDR3, as DNA: TGTGCCAGCAGCCCGGAATCGGGAAGGGGCCTCTATGGCTACACCTTC.